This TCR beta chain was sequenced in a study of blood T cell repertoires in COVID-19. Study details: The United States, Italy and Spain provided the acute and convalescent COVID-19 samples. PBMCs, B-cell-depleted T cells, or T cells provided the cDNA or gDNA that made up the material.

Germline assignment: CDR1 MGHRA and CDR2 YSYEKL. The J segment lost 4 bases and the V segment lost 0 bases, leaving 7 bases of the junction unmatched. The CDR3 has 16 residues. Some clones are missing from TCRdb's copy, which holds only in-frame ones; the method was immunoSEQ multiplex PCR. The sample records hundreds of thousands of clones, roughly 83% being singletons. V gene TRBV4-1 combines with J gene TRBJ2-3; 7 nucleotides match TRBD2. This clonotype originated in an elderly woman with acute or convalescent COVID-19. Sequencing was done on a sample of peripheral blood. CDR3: CASSQDNSAGADTQYF. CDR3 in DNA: TGCGCCAGCAGCCAAGATAACTCTGCGGGGGCAGATACGCAGTATTTT.